Below, 3 T cell receptor beta chains from the same sample are listed, as sequenced in a study of cytomegalovirus exposure and HLA in healthy donors (dated by TCRdb to the late 2010s). Receptors were amplified or captured by the immunoSEQ multiplex PCR assay. For the multiplex PCR, a mixture combining 60 forward primers for TCR Vbeta segments and 13 reverse primers for TCR Jbeta segments was used. Sourced from immuneACCESS, this table was stored by TCRdb with only in-frame sequences that have V and J called. A share of the clones is absent; for the studies checked, an unresolved V gene accounts for under half, and the remainder has no known explanation. Recorded for this sample are around 200,000 clones; 85% of them occurred a single time. The top ten clones comprise 2% to 2.5% of the sample. Sequenced material: PBMCs. All receptors come from a woman aged 45-65 years in good health and CMV-seronegative.

This clone was seen a handful of times. The V and J genes are TRBV5-4 and TRBJ2-1; the match to TRBD2 covers 8 bases. With 0 bases clipped from V and 3 bases from J, the junction kept 2 bases outside the gene matches. This CDR3 is built from 15 residues. The V gene's germline CDR1 is SGHNT and CDR2 YYREEE (reference sequence). As DNA, the CDR3 is TGTGCCAGCAGCTTGGGGGCGGGAGGCTACAATGAGCAGTTCTTC. It yields the protein CASSLGAGGYNEQFF.

The V call is TRBV18, the J call TRBJ2-1; 12 nucleotides agree with TRBD2. This CDR3 has 16 residues. Germline-derived CDR1 and CDR2 are KGHSH and LQKENI. With V trimmed by 3 bases and J by 8 bases, 8 bases remained unmatched. CDR3 region: CASSPPSGRAGDEQFF. The CDR3 coding sequence is TGTGCCAGCTCACCCCCTAGCGGGAGGGCCGGGGATGAGCAGTTCTTC.

The genes are TRBV2 and TRBJ1-5, with D uncertain. The V gene lost 2 bases and the J gene lost 3 bases, with 8 bases spanning the gap. CDR3 length: 14 amino acids. Germline-derived CDR1 and CDR2 are SNHLY and FYNNEI. The CDR3 DNA reads TGTGCCAGCAGTGAAACACAAATCAATCAGCCCCAGCATTTT. Its translation: CASSETQINQPQHF. Filled out from reference TRBV2 and TRBJ1-5, the complete variable domain reads EPEVTQTPSHQVTQMGQEVILRCVPISNHLYFYWYRQILGQKVEFLVSFYNNEISEKSEIFDDQFSVERPDGSNFTLKIRSTKLEDSAMYFCASSETQINQPQHFGDGTRLSIL.